This TCR beta chain was observed in a study of T cell changes during pregnancy in multiple sclerosis. Method: immunoSEQ multiplex PCR; TCRdb's copy keeps in-frame clones and lacks some. This table has roughly 100,000 clones, under 95% appearing once. Germline CDR1 is SGHRS and CDR2 is YFSETQ. The CDR3 loop spans 15 amino acids. With 0 bases removed from V and 2 bases from J, the gap between germline ends came to 11 bases. This chain uses TRBV5-1 with TRBJ1-2; a possible D gene is TRBD1 (6 bases). This TCR derives from a female donor with multiple sclerosis, enrolled in a pregnancy study. The specimen comprised peripheral blood, sampled before pregnancy. CDR3 DNA sequence: TGCGCCAGCAGCTTGGCAGGGGACAACAACTATGGCTACACCTTC. Its protein is CASSLAGDNNYGYTF.